These 7 T cell receptor beta chains share one sample of origin, sequenced in a study of CD8 T cells in ankylosing spondylitis. Points from the study as a whole: Within ankylosing spondylitis blood, a TCR beta motif made up of roughly eight highly homologous variants appeared to be characteristic.

TCRdb fed the 5' RACE reads into MiXCR, producing one record per CDR3 protein. The table has 700,000 to 1,000,000 distinct CDR3 sequences, 12% seen once; the top ten hold approximately 0.5%. Antigen specificity for these receptors is unknown. Input material: blood, either unsorted or a sorted T cell fraction (not recorded which). All receptors come from a male donor with ankylosing spondylitis.

The J gene is TRBJ1-6, the V gene TRBV11-2, with 11 nucleotides matching TRBD1. The CDR3 extends over 19 amino acids. Germline loops: CDR1 SGHAT, CDR2 FQNNGV. The junction had 9 bases not matched to a gene; V was cut back by 3 bases and J by 2 bases. This CDR3 reads CASSFHRTGGDPYNSPLHF. In DNA form, the CDR3 reads TGTGCCAGCAGCTTTCATAGGACAGGGGGCGACCCCTATAATTCACCCCTCCACTTT. Complete variable domain (other parts from reference TRBV11-2 and TRBJ1-6): EAGVAQSPRYKIIEKRQSVAFWCNPISGHATLYWYQQILGQGPKLLIQFQNNGVVDDSQLPKDRFSAERLKGVDSTLKIQPAKLEDSAVYLCASSFHRTGGDPYNSPLHFGNGTRLTVT.

This clonotype came up many times. The chain's CDR3 is CSASSSQENQPQHF. Here the CDR3 DNA reads TGCAGTGCTAGCTCATCACAGGAAAATCAGCCCCAGCATTTT. The chain carries TRBV20-1 and TRBJ1-5; D possibly corresponds to TRBD1 (5 bases). CDR1 and CDR2 from the germline V gene are DFQATT and SNEGSKA (reference sequence). This CDR3 region has 14 residues. Trimming pared 3 bases from V and 4 bases from J, leaving 13 bases between.

This clonotype was counted ten times or more. The chain couples TRBV7-9 to TRBJ1-1, with a weak D call TRBD1 (5 bases). CDR3 size: 14 residues. CDR1 is SEHNR and CDR2 is FQNEAQ in the germline V gene (reference sequence). V shed 2 bases and J shed 3 bases, with 10 bases lying between them. The CDR3 coding sequence is TGTGCCAGCAGCTTACCGGGAGGGGACACTGAAGCTTTCTTT. This translates into CASSLPGGDTEAFF.

The gene calls are TRBV6-5 and TRBJ2-2; D could derive from TRBD1 or TRBD2 (5 bases each). The germline V and J ends were trimmed by 4 bases and 5 bases, with 14 bases remaining between them. The CDR3 contains 15 residues. Germline CDR1 reads MNHEY; CDR2 reads SVGAGI. In DNA, the CDR3 is TGTGCCAGCAGTTGGGGGAGCGTCGAGACCGGGGAGCTGTTTTTT. The encoded protein is CASSWGSVETGELFF.

This clonotype has more than one count but fewer than ten. The V gene is TRBV20-1, the J gene TRBJ1-2; D may be TRBD1 (5 bases). Germline CDR1 DFQATT, CDR2 SNEGSKA (reference sequence). This CDR3 contains 12 residues. V lost 6 bases and J lost 4, with 12 bases in between. The DNA of the CDR3 is TGCAGTGCCCATGAGGGGAGCTATGGCTACACCTTC. Translating it yields CSAHEGSYGYTF.

CDR3 in amino acids: CASSPRRSGAYEQYF. Written as DNA, the CDR3 is TGTGCCAGCAGCCCCCGTCGCAGCGGAGCCTACGAGCAGTACTTC. This chain connects TRBV7-2 to TRBJ2-7; perhaps TRBD2 as D (5 bases). CDR1 is SGHTA and CDR2 is FQGNSA in the germline V gene. The V end lost 5 bases, the J end lost 2 bases, and 16 bases lay between the germline ends. The CDR3 length is 15 residues.

The chain carries TRBV7-8 and TRBJ1-4; 7 nucleotides align to TRBD1. CDR1 is SGHVS and CDR2 is FQNEAQ in the germline V gene. The CDR3 covers 17 residues. The V segment lost 1 base and the J segment 3 bases; nucleotides outside the gene matches: 8. The CDR3 protein is CASSLVFRGGANEKLFF. Written as DNA, the CDR3 is TGTGCCAGCAGCTTAGTGTTCAGGGGGGGAGCTAATGAAAAACTGTTTTTT.